A selection of T cell receptor beta chains follows, all from one sample in a study of early T cells in non-severe SARS-CoV-2 infection. Using its own MiXCR run on the 5' RACE reads, TCRdb lists one record per CDR3 protein. This sample yields about 64,000 distinct CDR3 sequences, of which over 10% are seen a single time; around 4.3% belongs to the top ten. Sequencing was done on a sample of whole blood. These TCRs come from an adult who was a healthcare worker with PCR-confirmed SARS-CoV-2 infection or an uninfected control (not recorded which). The CDR3 runs from the conserved cysteine through the conserved F or W. Fields, in order: CDR3 DNA, CDR3 protein, J gene, clone size, V gene, D gene. A D gene is named only where the DNA matches it firmly. Size is omitted from some rows. Given values are once, few, many or a class for expanded clones.

CDR3nt: TGTGCCAGCAGTGAGGGTAGGAACGAGCAGTACTTC
CDR3aa: CASSEGRNEQYF
j_gene: TRBJ2-7
abundance: NA
v_gene: TRBV25-1
d_gene: NA

CDR3nt: TGTGCCAGCAGCCGACGGGACAGGGGATCCGGGGAGCTGTTTTTT
CDR3aa: CASSRRDRGSGELFF
j_gene: TRBJ2-2
abundance: few
v_gene: TRBV7-8
d_gene: TRBD1

CDR3nt: TGTGCCAGCAGCCAGCGGACTAGCGGGGACTCCTACGAGCAGTACTTC
CDR3aa: CASSQRTSGDSYEQYF
j_gene: TRBJ2-7
abundance: few
v_gene: TRBV4-2
d_gene: TRBD2

CDR3nt: TGCAGTGCTTCCAGCAACCCTAGCAAGGGCACAGATACGCAGTATTTT
CDR3aa: CSASSNPSKGTDTQYF
j_gene: TRBJ2-3
abundance: few
v_gene: TRBV20-1
d_gene: NA

CDR3nt: TGTGCCACCAGCAGAGGAATCACAGAAGGAAATTCACCCCTCCACTTT
CDR3aa: CATSRGITEGNSPLHF
j_gene: TRBJ1-6
abundance: NA
v_gene: TRBV15
d_gene: NA

CDR3nt: TGTGCCAGCAGCCCGTCGGGGTCCCACGAGCAGTACTTC
CDR3aa: CASSPSGSHEQYF
j_gene: TRBJ2-7
abundance: NA
v_gene: TRBV7-9
d_gene: NA

CDR3nt: TGTGCCAGCAGCGTAGGCGGCAGTTTCATGAACACTGAAGCTTTCTTT
CDR3aa: CASSVGGSFMNTEAFF
j_gene: TRBJ1-1
abundance: NA
v_gene: TRBV9
d_gene: NA

CDR3nt: TGCGCCAGCAGCCAAGGCTATAGCACAGATACGCAGTATTTT
CDR3aa: CASSQGYSTDTQYF
j_gene: TRBJ2-3
abundance: NA
v_gene: TRBV4-1
d_gene: NA

CDR3nt: TGCAGCGTTGAAGATATCAGGGGGCCCTATGGCTACACCTTC
CDR3aa: CSVEDIRGPYGYTF
j_gene: TRBJ1-2
abundance: many
v_gene: TRBV29-1
d_gene: TRBD1

CDR3nt: TGTGCCAGTAGTATATGGGCAGCTAGGAAGAACACCGGGGAGCTGTTTTTT
CDR3aa: CASSIWAARKNTGELFF
j_gene: TRBJ2-2
abundance: many
v_gene: TRBV19
d_gene: NA

CDR3nt: TGCGCCAGCAGCCAAGGCCGGATGGGCTATGGCTACACCTTC
CDR3aa: CASSQGRMGYGYTF
j_gene: TRBJ1-2
abundance: many
v_gene: TRBV4-1
d_gene: NA

CDR3nt: TGTGCCAGCAGTAAAAGCCGGGACTTCCAATACTTC
CDR3aa: CASSKSRDFQYF
j_gene: TRBJ2-7
abundance: many
v_gene: TRBV6-5
d_gene: NA

CDR3nt: TGTGCCAGCAGCTTAGTCAGGGATCAAGAGACCCAGTACTTC
CDR3aa: CASSLVRDQETQYF
j_gene: TRBJ2-5
abundance: NA
v_gene: TRBV7-9
d_gene: NA

CDR3nt: TGTGCCAGCAGTTCTGGGGCTAGGGGCACAGATACGCAGTATTTT
CDR3aa: CASSSGARGTDTQYF
j_gene: TRBJ2-3
abundance: many
v_gene: TRBV6-2/TRBV6-3
d_gene: NA

CDR3nt: TGTGCCAGCAGGGCAGGGGTCTCCTACGAGCAGTACTTC
CDR3aa: CASRAGVSYEQYF
j_gene: TRBJ2-7
abundance: few
v_gene: TRBV3-1
d_gene: NA

CDR3nt: TGTGCCAGCAGCGAGGGGCCCGCGCAGTATTTT
CDR3aa: CASSEGPAQYF
j_gene: TRBJ2-3
abundance: NA
v_gene: TRBV9
d_gene: NA

CDR3nt: TGTGCCAGCAGTTACAACGGACTAGCGGGGGAACTCACAGATACGCAGTATTTT
CDR3aa: CASSYNGLAGELTDTQYF
j_gene: TRBJ2-3
abundance: few
v_gene: TRBV6-6
d_gene: TRBD2

CDR3nt: TGCGCCAGCAGCCAAGTAGCGGGGAACACCATATATTTT
CDR3aa: CASSQVAGNTIYF
j_gene: TRBJ1-3
abundance: many
v_gene: TRBV4-3
d_gene: NA

CDR3nt: TGCAGTGCTAGAGACACCGGGGAGCTGTTTTTT
CDR3aa: CSARDTGELFF
j_gene: TRBJ2-2
abundance: NA
v_gene: TRBV20-1
d_gene: NA

CDR3nt: TGTGCCATCCGGGAAGGGGGACTCGCTGAAGCTTTCTTT
CDR3aa: CAIREGGLAEAFF
j_gene: TRBJ1-1
abundance: few
v_gene: TRBV10-3
d_gene: NA

CDR3nt: TGTGCCAGCTCACCACCGTCGTCGACAGTCTATGGCTACACCTTC
CDR3aa: CASSPPSSTVYGYTF
j_gene: TRBJ1-2
abundance: many
v_gene: TRBV18
d_gene: NA

CDR3nt: TGCAGCGTTCCGCGGGTGAGCACTGAAGCTTTCTTT
CDR3aa: CSVPRVSTEAFF
j_gene: TRBJ1-1
abundance: many
v_gene: TRBV29-1
d_gene: NA

CDR3nt: TGTGCCAGCACCCGAGGGGGGCCTAGCTCCTACGAGCAGTACTTC
CDR3aa: CASTRGGPSSYEQYF
j_gene: TRBJ2-7
abundance: NA
v_gene: TRBV7-6
d_gene: NA

CDR3nt: TGTGCCAGCAGTGAAAGCGGGGGGGCCTCCGATACGCAGTATTTT
CDR3aa: CASSESGGASDTQYF
j_gene: TRBJ2-3
abundance: few
v_gene: TRBV6-4
d_gene: TRBD2

CDR3nt: TGCGCCAGCAGTGAGTCCGGACAGCCGATTGGCTACACCTTC
CDR3aa: CASSESGQPIGYTF
j_gene: TRBJ1-2
abundance: NA
v_gene: TRBV10-1
d_gene: NA

CDR3nt: TGTGCCAGCAGTTACTTGGGGGGACAGGGGGATCGGTACGAGCAGTACTTC
CDR3aa: CASSYLGGQGDRYEQYF
j_gene: TRBJ2-7
abundance: NA
v_gene: TRBV27
d_gene: TRBD1

CDR3nt: TGTGCCAGCAGCCGCACAGATACGCAGTATTTT
CDR3aa: CASSRTDTQYF
j_gene: TRBJ2-3
abundance: many
v_gene: TRBV12-3/TRBV12-4
d_gene: NA

CDR3nt: TGTGCCAGCAGCCCGCAGGAGAACTCCTACGAGCAGTACTTC
CDR3aa: CASSPQENSYEQYF
j_gene: TRBJ2-7
abundance: many
v_gene: TRBV7-8
d_gene: NA

CDR3nt: TGTGCCAGCAGTTACGAGGGGGCGCCCAGCAAAAACATTCAGTACTTC
CDR3aa: CASSYEGAPSKNIQYF
j_gene: TRBJ2-4
abundance: few
v_gene: TRBV6-5
d_gene: TRBD1

CDR3nt: TGTGCCAGCAGTTACTCGAGACCGCTCGAAAAACTGTTTTTT
CDR3aa: CASSYSRPLEKLFF
j_gene: TRBJ1-4
abundance: many
v_gene: TRBV6-5
d_gene: NA

CDR3nt: TGTGCCAGCACCACTAGCGGGGGGGCCTCGGATGAGCAGTTCTTC
CDR3aa: CASTTSGGASDEQFF
j_gene: TRBJ2-1
abundance: few
v_gene: TRBV12-3/TRBV12-4
d_gene: TRBD2

CDR3nt: TGTGCCAGCAGTCTTCGGGACAAGGAGGCAAACACCATATATTTT
CDR3aa: CASSLRDKEANTIYF
j_gene: TRBJ1-3
abundance: NA
v_gene: TRBV13
d_gene: NA